These 28 T cell receptor beta chains were sequenced from one sample in a study of T cell responses to AZD1222 COVID-19 vaccine. The protocol was immunoSEQ multiplex PCR, while the TCRdb copy is restricted to in-frame clones and leaves out a portion. The table has just under 80,000 clones, 92% seen once. The sequences come from peripheral blood, collected 28 days after the second AZD1222 dose. The receptors come from an adult who received the AZD1222 COVID-19 vaccine.

This chain links TRBV20-1 with TRBJ2-3; D unclear. The CDR3 is 11 amino acids. CDR1 is DFQATT, CDR2 SNEGSKA, per germline (reference sequence). The CDR3 sequence is CSSTTGDTQYF. The CDR3 region has the DNA TGCAGCTCAACCACTGGGGATACGCAGTATTTT.

This chain links TRBV6-5 with TRBJ1-2; D is perhaps TRBD1 (6 bases). Per the germline V gene, CDR1 is MNHEY and CDR2 is SVGAGI. The CDR3 consists of 15 residues. V lost 0 bases to trimming and J lost 2 bases, with 10 bases between them. CDR3 bases: TGTGCCAGCAGTTACTCCGCCAGGGGCAACTATGGCTACACCTTC. Translating gives CASSYSARGNYGYTF.

V usage is TRBV6-4 and J usage is TRBJ2-1; TRBD2 matches 10 bases. V shed 2 bases and J 13 bases; nucleotides not matched to a gene: 5. This CDR3 is 13 amino acids long. Germline CDR1 and CDR2: MRHNA and SNTAGT. The chain's CDR3 is CASSDGTSDTQFF. The CDR3 coding sequence is TGTGCCAGCAGTGACGGGACTAGCGACACACAGTTCTTC.

The genes are TRBV10-2 and TRBJ1-1; D is ambiguous. The CDR3 runs 12 residues. V was pared by 5 bases and J by 0 bases, with 4 bases between. The germline V gene has CDR1 WSHSY and CDR2 SAAADI. CDR3 bases: TGCGCCAGCAGTCACCTGAACACTGAAGCTTTCTTT. Protein: CASSHLNTEAFF.

V is TRBV6-2 or TRBV6-3 and J is TRBJ2-1; maybe TRBD2 (5 bases). V lost 0 bases and J 0 bases, leaving 12 bases between the germline ends. Germline V gene sequence: CDR1 MNHEY, CDR2 SVGEGT. The CDR3 has 17 amino acids. The CDR3 loop is CASSYSTPGSSYNEQFF. The CDR3 nucleotides read TGTGCCAGCAGTTACTCGACCCCGGGGAGCTCCTACAATGAGCAGTTCTTC.

The gene calls are TRBV9 and TRBJ2-2; TRBD1 matches 9 bases. This CDR3 spans 16 amino acids. With V trimmed by 0 bases and J by 7 bases, 7 bases remained unmatched. Germline V gene sequence: CDR1 SGDLS, CDR2 YYNGEE. CDR3 residues: CASSVEGTGLGGELFF. The CDR3 DNA is TGTGCCAGCAGCGTAGAGGGGACAGGGCTTGGCGGGGAGCTGTTTTTT.

V is TRBV5-5 and J is TRBJ2-3; D is unclear. The ends were cut back, 0 bases at V and 0 bases at J, with 8 bases in the middle. Germline V gives CDR1 SGHKS, CDR2 YYEKEE (reference sequence). CDR3 size: 15 residues. The CDR3 DNA follows: TGTGCCAGCAGCTTGGATGGGTCTAGCACAGATACGCAGTATTTT. Translated, it gives CASSLDGSSTDTQYF.

This rearrangement joins TRBV3-1 (or the pseudogene TRBV3-2) to TRBJ2-7; D is perhaps TRBD2 (5 bases). CDR3 length equals 15 residues. In germline, CDR1 is LGHDT, CDR2 YNNKEL (reference sequence). Trimming removed 1 base from V and 0 bases from J, with 10 bases in between. The CDR3 protein is CASSQVTGSSYEQYF. CDR3 coding DNA: TGTGCCAGCAGCCAAGTGACGGGAAGCTCCTACGAGCAGTACTTC.

In its sample, this clone was seen once. The rearrangement uses TRBV6-5 and TRBJ1-3; D unresolved. This CDR3 comprises 15 residues. From germline, CDR1 is MNHEY and CDR2 SVGAGI. V was shortened by 0 bases and J by 0 bases, with 6 bases between the two germline ends. This chain's CDR3 is CASSYSFNSGNTIYF. Written as DNA, the CDR3 is TGTGCCAGCAGTTACTCATTCAACTCTGGAAACACCATATATTTT.

Here the CDR3 reads CASRTMSTATEAFF. CDR3 coding DNA: TGCGCCAGCAGGACCATGTCGACAGCGACTGAAGCTTTCTTT. The chain couples TRBV5-1 to TRBJ1-1, with a possible D match to TRBD1 (5 bases). CDR1 and CDR2 from the germline V gene are SGHRS and YFSETQ. With 5 bases removed from V and 5 bases from J, the gap between germline ends came to 16 bases. The CDR3 consists of 14 residues. Using reference TRBV5-1 and TRBJ1-1 for the parts outside the CDR3, the full variable domain is KAGVTQTPRYLIKTRGQQVTLSCSPISGHRSVSWYQQTPGQGLQFLFEYFSETQRNKGNFPGRFSGRQFSNSRSEMNVSTLELGDSALYLCASRTMSTATEAFFGQGTRLTVV.

The chain links TRBV19 to TRBJ2-1; D is uncertain. The CDR3 spans 14 residues. Germline-derived CDR1 and CDR2 are LNHDA and SQIVND (reference sequence). The V and J ends lost 7 bases and 7 bases respectively, with 17 bases between them. Here the CDR3 DNA reads TGTGCCAGTAAGCCTATTATCTCTACAAATGAGCAGTTCTTC. This codes for CASKPIISTNEQFF.

The chain uses TRBV6-2 or TRBV6-3 and TRBJ1-1; perhaps TRBD1 as D (6 bases). The CDR3 consists of 15 residues. Germline CDR1 MNHEY, CDR2 SVGEGT. Trimming took 6 bases from V and 1 from J, leaving 15 bases between them. This CDR3 reads CASSRGRYTNTEAFF. The CDR3 nucleotides read TGTGCCAGCAGCAGGGGACGGTACACGAACACTGAAGCTTTCTTT.

This clone is medium-sized (0.01 to 0.1%) by share. The rearrangement joins TRBV6-5 to TRBJ1-2; D not resolved. The germline V gene has CDR1 MNHEY and CDR2 SVGAGI. Trimming took off 5 bases at V and 4 bases at J, with 14 bases between the two ends. This CDR3 region has 14 residues. The CDR3 reads CASSTRAGIYGYTF. Here the CDR3 DNA reads TGTGCCAGCAGTACTAGGGCCGGGATCTATGGCTACACCTTC.

The chain is built from TRBV6-5 and TRBJ1-6, with unresolved D. The CDR3 consists of 13 residues. The germline V gene encodes CDR1 MNHEY and CDR2 SVGAGI. V was cut by 5 bases and J by 0 bases, with 2 bases left in between. CDR3 DNA: TGTGCCAGCAGTCTCTCCTATAATTCACCCCTCCACTTT. Encoded protein: CASSLSYNSPLHF.

The chain has TRBV3-1 (or the pseudogene TRBV3-2) and TRBJ1-5, with unresolved D. V lost 1 base and J 10 bases, leaving 8 bases between the germline ends. CDR3 size: 12 residues. Per the germline V gene, CDR1 is LGHDT and CDR2 is YNNKEL (reference sequence). In DNA, the CDR3 is TGTGCCAGCAGCCAAGGTAGCGGCCCCCAGCATTTT. This encodes CASSQGSGPQHF.

The rearrangement links TRBV5-5 to TRBJ1-1; D call uncertain. The ends were cut back, 1 base at V and 5 bases at J, with 15 bases in the middle. From germline, CDR1 is SGHKS and CDR2 YYEKEE (reference sequence). The CDR3 is made up of 15 amino acids. Written as DNA, the CDR3 is TGTGCCAGCAGCTTGCGGGCCGGAATAGAGACTGAAGCTTTCTTT. As protein: CASSLRAGIETEAFF.

The rearrangement uses TRBV5-6 and TRBJ2-3, with D hard to call. Germline CDR1 reads SGHDT; CDR2 reads YYEEEE. Trimming took 0 bases from V and 1 from J, leaving 6 bases between them. The length of the CDR3 is 14 residues. The CDR3 sequence: CASSLGSRTDTQYF. CDR3 bases: TGTGCCAGCAGCTTGGGGTCTCGCACAGATACGCAGTATTTT.

V is TRBV15 and J is TRBJ1-6; D unclear. CDR1 and CDR2 (germline): LNHNV, YYDKDF (reference sequence). V lost 5 bases to trimming and J lost 5 bases, with 13 bases between them. This CDR3 is built from 15 residues. In nucleotides, the CDR3 is TGTGCCACCAGCGTTAGGGTGACTAATAATTCACCCCTCCACTTT. Amino acids: CATSVRVTNNSPLHF. Supplemented by reference TRBV15 and TRBJ1-6, the full variable domain reads DAMVIQNPRYQVTQFGKPVTLSCSQTLNHNVMYWYQQKSSQAPKLLFHYYDKDFNNEADTPDNFQSRRPNTSFCFLDIRSPGLGDTAMYLCATSVRVTNNSPLHFGNGTRLTVT.

The gene calls are TRBV11-2 and TRBJ1-5; the D is unclear. With 0 bases removed from V and 5 bases from J, the gap between germline ends came to 5 bases. The germline gives CDR1 SGHAT, CDR2 FQNNGV. The CDR3 extends over 13 amino acids. The CDR3 spells CASSLEADQPQHF. CDR3 DNA: TGTGCCAGCAGCTTAGAGGCAGATCAGCCCCAGCATTTT. The full variable domain, with the rest looked up from reference TRBV11-2 and TRBJ1-5, is EAGVAQSPRYKIIEKRQSVAFWCNPISGHATLYWYQQILGQGPKLLIQFQNNGVVDDSQLPKDRFSAERLKGVDSTLKIQPAKLEDSAVYLCASSLEADQPQHFGDGTRLSIL.

This sequence joins TRBV28 and TRBJ1-1; D remains unclear. V shed 3 bases and J shed 3 bases, with 2 bases lying between them. CDR1 is MDHEN and CDR2 is SYDVKM in the germline V gene. The CDR3 contains 11 residues. This CDR3 is CASSFDTEAFF. The CDR3 nucleotides read TGTGCCAGCAGTTTTGACACTGAAGCTTTCTTT.

The chain employs TRBV5-4 and TRBJ1-1; D is perhaps TRBD1 (6 bases). V lost 7 bases to trimming and J lost 6 bases, with 19 bases between them. CDR3 length equals 14 residues. Germline CDR1 is SGHNT and CDR2 is YYREEE (reference sequence). CDR3 in DNA: TGTGCCAGCCCAGGAGGCCCAGGGGAGGCTGAAGCTTTCTTT. Protein product: CASPGGPGEAEAFF.

In DNA form, the CDR3 reads TGTGCCAGCAGCTCTGGGCCGGCCCGTTTCTCCTACGAGCAGTACTTC. Its protein product is CASSSGPARFSYEQYF. The chain employs TRBV5-4 and TRBJ2-7, with unresolved D. V lost 3 bases and J 0 bases, leaving 16 bases between the germline ends. The germline V gene has CDR1 SGHNT and CDR2 YYREEE (reference sequence). The CDR3 runs 16 residues.

This clone has a single count. This sequence joins TRBV2 and TRBJ1-5; no definite D call. The CDR3 spans 16 residues. The V and J ends lost 4 bases and 7 bases respectively, with 20 bases between them. Germline V gene data show CDR1 as SNHLY and CDR2 as FYNNEI. The CDR3 reads CASSGSGPRSRQPQHF. The CDR3, as DNA: TGTGCCAGCAGTGGGAGTGGCCCCCGGAGCAGACAGCCCCAGCATTTT.

The J gene is TRBJ2-5, the V gene TRBV11-1, with D possibly TRBD2 on 7 matching bases. V lost 3 bases, J lost 5 bases, and 13 bases lay in between. The CDR3 covers 14 residues. CDR1 is SGHAT and CDR2 is FQDESV in the germline V gene (reference sequence). In nucleotides, the CDR3 is TGTGCCAGCAGCTTCGGGGGGCGCCGGGAGACCCAGTACTTC. This sequence encodes CASSFGGRRETQYF.

In DNA form, the CDR3 reads TGCAGCGTAGACGACAGGACAGAGCAGTACTTC. Translation gives CSVDDRTEQYF. The chain is built from TRBV29-1 and TRBJ2-7; maybe TRBD1 (6 bases). Trimming pared 6 bases from V and 7 bases from J, leaving 13 bases between. CDR1 SQVTM and CDR2 ANQGSEA come from the germline V gene. The CDR3 totals 11 residues.

The gene calls are TRBV9 and TRBJ2-1; TRBD2 matches at 10 bases. This CDR3 spans 15 amino acids. Germline CDR1 SGDLS, CDR2 YYNGEE. Germline trimming cut 4 bases from V and 0 bases from J; bases unmatched to any gene: 1. The CDR3 region is CASSPSGSSYNEQFF. CDR3 in DNA: TGTGCCAGCAGCCCTAGCGGGAGCTCCTACAATGAGCAGTTCTTC.

This rearrangement joins TRBV4-1 to TRBJ2-5; 8 bases are shared with TRBD2. Germline V gene lookup returns CDR1 MGHRA and CDR2 YSYEKL. The CDR3 is made up of 13 amino acids. After removal of 1 base from V and 5 bases from J, the junction contained 0 bases not matched to a gene. CDR3 nucleotide sequence: TGCGCCAGCAGCCAAGCGGGAGGGGAGACCCAGTACTTC. Protein: CASSQAGGETQYF.

This rearrangement joins TRBV11-3 to TRBJ2-1; weak D call: TRBD2 (6 bases). V was cut by 5 bases and J by 0 bases, with 8 bases left in between. Germline lookup yields CDR1 SGHNT and CDR2 YENEEA. This CDR3 comprises 14 residues. In DNA form, the CDR3 reads TGTGCCAGCAGCCCCGGGAGCTCCTACAATGAGCAGTTCTTC. Amino acids: CASSPGSSYNEQFF.